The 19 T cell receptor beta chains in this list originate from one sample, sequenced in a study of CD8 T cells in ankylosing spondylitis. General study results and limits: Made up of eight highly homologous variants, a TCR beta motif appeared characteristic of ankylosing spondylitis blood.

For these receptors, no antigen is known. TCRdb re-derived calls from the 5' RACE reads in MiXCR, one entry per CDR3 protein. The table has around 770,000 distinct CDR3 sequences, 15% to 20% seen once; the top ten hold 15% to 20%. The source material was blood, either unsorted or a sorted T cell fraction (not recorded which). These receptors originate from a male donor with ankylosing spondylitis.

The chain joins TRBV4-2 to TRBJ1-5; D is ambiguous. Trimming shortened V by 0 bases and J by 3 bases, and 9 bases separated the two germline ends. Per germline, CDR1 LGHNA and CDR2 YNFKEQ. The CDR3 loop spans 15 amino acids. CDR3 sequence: CASSQDDGNNQPQHF. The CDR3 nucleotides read TGTGCCAGCAGCCAAGACGATGGGAACAATCAGCCCCAGCATTTT.

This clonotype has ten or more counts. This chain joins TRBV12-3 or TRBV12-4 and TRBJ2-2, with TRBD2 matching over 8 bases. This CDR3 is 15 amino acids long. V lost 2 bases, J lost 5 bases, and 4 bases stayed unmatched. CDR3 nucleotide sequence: TGTGCCAGCAGTTTAATAGCGGGATGGACCGGGGAGCTGTTTTTT. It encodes CASSLIAGWTGELFF.

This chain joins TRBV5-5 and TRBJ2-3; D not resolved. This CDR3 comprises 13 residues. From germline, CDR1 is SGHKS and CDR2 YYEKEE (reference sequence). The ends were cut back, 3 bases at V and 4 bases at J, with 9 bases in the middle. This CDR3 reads CASSSSGADTQYF. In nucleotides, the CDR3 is TGTGCCAGCAGCTCGTCAGGCGCAGATACGCAGTATTTT. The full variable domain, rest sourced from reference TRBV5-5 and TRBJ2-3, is DAGVTQSPTHLIKTRGQQVTLRCSPISGHKSVSWYQQVLGQGPQFIFQYYEKEERGRGNFPDRFSARQFPNYSSELNVNALLLGDSALYLCASSSSGADTQYFGPGTRLTVL.

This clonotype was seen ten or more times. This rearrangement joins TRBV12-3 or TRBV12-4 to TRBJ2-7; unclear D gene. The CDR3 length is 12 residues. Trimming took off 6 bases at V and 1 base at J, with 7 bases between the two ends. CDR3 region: CASSDASYEQYF. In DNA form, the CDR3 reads TGTGCCAGCAGCGACGCTTCCTACGAGCAGTACTTC.

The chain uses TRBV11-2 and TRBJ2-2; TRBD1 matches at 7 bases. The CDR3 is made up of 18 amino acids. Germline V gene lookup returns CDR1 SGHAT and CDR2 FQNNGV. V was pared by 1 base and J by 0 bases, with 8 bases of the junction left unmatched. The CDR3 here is CASSLGSPTGPNTGELFF. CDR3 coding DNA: TGTGCCAGCAGCTTAGGATCTCCGACAGGGCCGAACACCGGGGAGCTGTTTTTT.

CDR3 protein: CASSSERNNQPQHF. DNA of the CDR3: TGTGCCAGCAGCTCAGAGCGGAACAATCAGCCCCAGCATTTT. The rearrangement uses TRBV21-1 and TRBJ1-5. TRBV21-1 is a known pseudogene. CDR3 length: 14 amino acids.

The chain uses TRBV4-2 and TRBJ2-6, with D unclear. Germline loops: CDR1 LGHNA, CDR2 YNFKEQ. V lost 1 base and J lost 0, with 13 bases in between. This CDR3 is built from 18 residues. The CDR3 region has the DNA TGTGCCAGCAGCCAAGGCCCCCACCGGAGCTCTGGGGCCAACGTCCTGACTTTC. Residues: CASSQGPHRSSGANVLTF.

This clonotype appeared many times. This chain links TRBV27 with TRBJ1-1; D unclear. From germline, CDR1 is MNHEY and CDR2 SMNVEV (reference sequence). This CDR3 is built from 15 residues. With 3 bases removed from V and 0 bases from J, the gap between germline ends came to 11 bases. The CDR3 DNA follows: TGTGCCAGCAGTTTGGGAGCAGGCTTGAACACTGAAGCTTTCTTT. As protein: CASSLGAGLNTEAFF.

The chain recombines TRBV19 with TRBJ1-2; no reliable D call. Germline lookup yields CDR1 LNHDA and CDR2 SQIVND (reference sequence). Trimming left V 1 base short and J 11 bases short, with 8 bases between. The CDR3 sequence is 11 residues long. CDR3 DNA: TGTGCCAGTAGTATAGGAACAAAGTACACCTTC. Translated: CASSIGTKYTF.

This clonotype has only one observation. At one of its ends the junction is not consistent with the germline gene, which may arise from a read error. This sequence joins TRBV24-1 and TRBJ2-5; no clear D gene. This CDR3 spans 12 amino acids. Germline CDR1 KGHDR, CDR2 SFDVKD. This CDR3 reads CTTEDWRQTQYF. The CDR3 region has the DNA TGTACCACCGAGGATTGGAGACAGACCCAGTACTTC.

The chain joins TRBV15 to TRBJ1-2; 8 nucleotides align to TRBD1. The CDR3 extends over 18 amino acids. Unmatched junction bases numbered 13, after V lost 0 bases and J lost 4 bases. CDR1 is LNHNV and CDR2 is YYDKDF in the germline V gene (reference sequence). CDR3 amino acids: CATSRDSFPGTGPYGYTF. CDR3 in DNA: TGTGCCACCAGCAGAGATAGCTTCCCTGGGACAGGCCCCTATGGCTACACCTTC. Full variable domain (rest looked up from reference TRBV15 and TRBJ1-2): DAMVIQNPRYQVTQFGKPVTLSCSQTLNHNVMYWYQQKSSQAPKLLFHYYDKDFNNEADTPDNFQSRRPNTSFCFLDIRSPGLGDTAMYLCATSRDSFPGTGPYGYTFGSGTRLTVV.

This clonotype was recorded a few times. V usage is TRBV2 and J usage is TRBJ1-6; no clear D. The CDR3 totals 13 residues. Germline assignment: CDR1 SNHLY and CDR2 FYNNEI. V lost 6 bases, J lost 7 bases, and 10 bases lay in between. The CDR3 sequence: CASRRDTNSPLHF. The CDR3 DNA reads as TGTGCCAGCAGAAGAGATACGAATTCACCCCTCCACTTT.

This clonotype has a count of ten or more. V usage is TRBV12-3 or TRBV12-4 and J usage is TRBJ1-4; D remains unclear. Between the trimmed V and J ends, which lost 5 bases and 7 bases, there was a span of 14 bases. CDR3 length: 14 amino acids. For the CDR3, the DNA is TGTGCCAGCAGTAGAGAGTCGTGGGGTGAAAAACTGTTTTTT. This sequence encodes CASSRESWGEKLFF.

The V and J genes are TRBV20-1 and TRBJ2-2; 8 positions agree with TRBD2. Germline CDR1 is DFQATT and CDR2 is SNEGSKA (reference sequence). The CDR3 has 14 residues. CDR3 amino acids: CSARPGGFDGELFF. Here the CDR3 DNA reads TGCAGCGCCCGGCCGGGGGGGTTCGACGGGGAGCTGTTTTTT.

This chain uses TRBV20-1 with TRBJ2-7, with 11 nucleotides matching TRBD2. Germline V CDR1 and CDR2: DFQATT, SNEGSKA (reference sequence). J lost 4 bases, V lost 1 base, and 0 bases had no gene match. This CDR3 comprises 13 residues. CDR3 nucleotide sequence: TGCAGTGCTAGAGGGACTAGCGGGTACGAGCAGTACTTC. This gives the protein CSARGTSGYEQYF.

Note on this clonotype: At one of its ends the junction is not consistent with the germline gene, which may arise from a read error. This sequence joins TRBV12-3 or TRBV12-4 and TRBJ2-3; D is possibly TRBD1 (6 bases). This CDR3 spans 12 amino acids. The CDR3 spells CANSLAGATQYF. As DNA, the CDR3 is TGTGCCAACAGTTTAGCAGGGGCTACGCAGTATTTT.

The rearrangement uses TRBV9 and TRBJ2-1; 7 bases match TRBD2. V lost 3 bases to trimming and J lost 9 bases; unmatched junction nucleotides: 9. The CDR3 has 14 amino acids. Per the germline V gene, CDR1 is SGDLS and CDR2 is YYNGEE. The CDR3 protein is CASSAAPGEGEQFF. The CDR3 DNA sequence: TGTGCCAGCAGCGCCGCCCCGGGGGAGGGTGAGCAGTTCTTC.

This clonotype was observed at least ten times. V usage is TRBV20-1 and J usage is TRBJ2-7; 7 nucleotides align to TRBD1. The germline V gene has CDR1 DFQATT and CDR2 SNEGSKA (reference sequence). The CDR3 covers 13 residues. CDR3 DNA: TGCAGCCCAAACCGGGACAGAGCCTACGAGCAGTACTTC. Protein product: CSPNRDRAYEQYF.

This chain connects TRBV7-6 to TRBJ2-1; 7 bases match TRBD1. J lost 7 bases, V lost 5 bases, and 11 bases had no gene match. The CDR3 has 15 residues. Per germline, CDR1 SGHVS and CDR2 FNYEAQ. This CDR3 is CASSAGTAIGNEQFF. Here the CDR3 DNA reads TGTGCCAGCAGCGCCGGGACAGCTATTGGAAATGAGCAGTTCTTC.